This T cell receptor (beta chain) was found in a study of blood T cell repertoires in COVID-19. In the authors' methods: Estimated nucleated cell counts came from reference gene primer amplification. Sequencing was performed with immunoSEQ multiplex PCR; in TCRdb, only in-frame clones are kept and a portion is missing. Clonal size and the V and J genes are those of that table, whereas D and trimming came from the DNA. The repertoire has roughly 180,000 clones, about 85% of them found once; the top ten carry around 2.4%. Germline CDR1 reads SGHNT; CDR2 reads YENEEA. The CDR3 sequence is 13 residues long. Losses at the gene ends were 7 bases for V and 3 bases for J; bases not matched to a gene: 5. Living in 24 US areas, the participants were between roughly 18 and 89 years of age.

This clonotype originated in a woman aged 25 to 39 who had recovered from COVID-19. Sequencing used PBMCs or T cells enriched from blood (not recorded which). The chain links TRBV11-3 to TRBJ2-5, with 7 bases aligning to TRBD1. This CDR3 is CASKGTGEETQYF. The DNA of the CDR3 is TGTGCCAGCAAGGGTACAGGGGAAGAGACCCAGTACTTC.